The sequence of this T cell receptor beta chain was determined in a study of cytomegalovirus exposure and HLA in healthy donors. Comment on this clone: The antigen remains undetermined.

PCR employed 60 Vbeta and 13 Jbeta primers. This table comes from immunoSEQ multiplex PCR, and its TCRdb copy is limited to in-frame clones, with some not included. The sample shows about 97,000 clones, approximately 70% of them seen only once. V dropped 6 bases and J dropped 1; count of bases not matched to a gene: 7. This CDR3 comprises 16 residues. Germline CDR1 SQVTM, CDR2 ANQGSEA. Findings and caveats of the study: Equally common other TCR beta chains were less clonally expanded than HLA-associated ones, a later analysis found. Information on immune exposure was restricted to one variable (CMV serostatus). TCR beta sequences numbering more than 15,000 were associated with HLA alleles at 0.05 false discovery rate in a later analysis. Specificity of a few CMV-associated chains for CMV antigens was verified in vitro.

This sequence was found in a man between 40 and 49 years old in good health and CMV-seronegative. The sample was PBMCs. This chain uses TRBV29-1 with TRBJ2-6; TRBD1 matches 9 bases. This CDR3 reads CSVHTGGPSGANVLTF. The CDR3, as DNA: TGCAGCGTGCATACAGGGGGCCCATCTGGGGCCAACGTCCTGACTTTC.